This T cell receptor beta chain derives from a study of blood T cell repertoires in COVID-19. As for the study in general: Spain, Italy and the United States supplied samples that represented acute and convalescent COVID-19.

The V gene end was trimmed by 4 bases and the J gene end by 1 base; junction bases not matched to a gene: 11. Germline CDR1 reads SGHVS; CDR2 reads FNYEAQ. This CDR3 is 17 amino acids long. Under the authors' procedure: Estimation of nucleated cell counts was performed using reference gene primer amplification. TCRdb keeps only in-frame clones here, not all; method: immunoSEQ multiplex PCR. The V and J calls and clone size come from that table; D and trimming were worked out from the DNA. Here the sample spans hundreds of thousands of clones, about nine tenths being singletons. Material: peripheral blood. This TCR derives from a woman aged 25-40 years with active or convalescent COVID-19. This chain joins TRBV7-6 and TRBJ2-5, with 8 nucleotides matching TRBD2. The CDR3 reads CASSWVTTGLGQETQYF. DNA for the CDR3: TGTGCCAGCAGCTGGGTAACGACGGGACTAGGCCAAGAGACCCAGTACTTC.